A single sample is the source of the 16 T cell receptor beta chains below, sequenced in a study of T cell responses to AZD1222 COVID-19 vaccine. The assay was immunoSEQ multiplex PCR, and TCRdb's table has in-frame clones only and misses some. Of fewer than 200,000 clones listed, around 92% are singletons. The sample in question was peripheral blood, obtained on day 0 of AZD1222 vaccination. The source of these receptors is an adult in good health.

This clone was recorded once. This chain joins TRBV27 and TRBJ1-1; a weak D match, TRBD1 (5 bases). The V end lost 5 bases, the J end lost 5 bases, and 12 bases lay between the germline ends. The CDR3 covers 13 residues. Looked up from germline, CDR1 is MNHEY and CDR2 is SMNVEV (reference sequence). In DNA form, the CDR3 reads TGTGCCAGCAGTCCGAGGGGTAGAACTGAAGCTTTCTTT. It specifies CASSPRGRTEAFF.

The chain links TRBV30 to TRBJ1-1; TRBD1 aligns across 7 bases. Per germline, CDR1 GTSNPN and CDR2 SVGIG (reference sequence). The trim removed 5 bases at V and 0 bases at J, leaving 6 bases unmatched. CDR3 length equals 14 residues. CDR3 sequence: CAWAGQTMNTEAFF. The CDR3 coding sequence is TGTGCCTGGGCGGGACAGACCATGAACACTGAAGCTTTCTTT.

This sequence joins TRBV6-2 or TRBV6-3 and TRBJ1-1; no clear D. V lost 2 bases and J 1 base, leaving 8 bases between the germline ends. Germline-derived CDR1 and CDR2 are MNHEY and SVGEGT. This CDR3 spans 14 amino acids. CDR3 in DNA: TGTGCCAGCAGTTACCGTCGGGAGAACACTGAAGCTTTCTTT. Amino acids: CASSYRRENTEAFF.

This chain connects TRBV5-5 to TRBJ1-1; D is undetermined. V gave up 4 bases and J gave up 14 bases, with 18 bases separating them. CDR3 length: 12 residues. Germline-derived CDR1 and CDR2 are SGHKS and YYEKEE (reference sequence). CDR3 sequence (DNA): TGTGCCAGCAGCCCTTCATATAATATTCTCTTCTTT. It encodes CASSPSYNILFF.

This clone appeared a single time. The V call is TRBV19, the J call TRBJ1-3; D remains ambiguous. V lost 7 bases to trimming and J lost 0 bases, with 10 bases between them. Germline assignment: CDR1 LNHDA and CDR2 SQIVND (reference sequence). The CDR3 length is 14 residues. This CDR3 reads CASIGLASGNTIYF. In DNA form, the CDR3 reads TGTGCCAGTATCGGGTTAGCCTCTGGAAACACCATATATTTT.

The V and J genes are TRBV2 and TRBJ2-1; 7 bases line up with TRBD2. The CDR3 is made up of 14 amino acids. J was trimmed by 8 bases and V by 6 bases; bases with no gene match: 10. Germline CDR1 SNHLY, CDR2 FYNNEI. This CDR3 is CASSGWDGGDEQFF. The CDR3, as DNA: TGTGCCAGCAGCGGCTGGGATGGGGGGGATGAGCAGTTCTTC.

The chain carries TRBV12-3 or TRBV12-4 and TRBJ1-1; maybe TRBD1 (5 bases). CDR3 length equals 13 residues. V shed 2 bases and J shed 1 base, with 5 bases lying between them. The CDR3 is CASSLRGNTEAFF. CDR3 bases: TGTGCCAGCAGTTTAAGGGGGAACACTGAAGCTTTCTTT.

The chain uses TRBV6-5 and TRBJ2-1; D ambiguous. V was shortened by 2 bases and J by 8 bases, with 7 bases between the two germline ends. This CDR3 is 12 amino acids long. The germline V gene has CDR1 MNHEY and CDR2 SVGAGI. CDR3 protein: CASSYPPDEQFF. CDR3 bases: TGTGCCAGCAGTTACCCCCCGGATGAGCAGTTCTTC.

This clone showed up just a few times. The rearrangement joins TRBV28 to TRBJ2-1; 8 bases map to TRBD2. The CDR3 extends over 18 amino acids. With V trimmed by 6 bases and J by 4 bases, 17 bases remained unmatched. Germline V CDR1 and CDR2: MDHEN, SYDVKM. The CDR3: CASRTVGFGGAEYNEQFF. The CDR3 nucleotides read TGTGCCAGCAGGACAGTTGGGTTCGGGGGGGCCGAGTACAATGAGCAGTTCTTC.

The chain joins TRBV27 to TRBJ2-1; 12 bases map to TRBD1. Germline-derived CDR1 and CDR2 are MNHEY and SMNVEV (reference sequence). Trimming took 2 bases from V and 7 from J; bases not matched to a gene: 3. This CDR3 contains 15 residues. CDR3 DNA sequence: TGTGCCAGCAGTTTAGGGACAGGGGGCCGGAATGAGCAGTTCTTC. Amino acid sequence: CASSLGTGGRNEQFF.

The CDR3 loop reads CASSLTRARGSPLHF. The DNA of the CDR3 is TGTGCCAGCAGTTTAACCCGGGCCAGGGGATCACCCCTCCACTTT. V is TRBV28 and J is TRBJ1-6; D is perhaps TRBD1 (6 bases). The CDR3 runs to 15 residues. Germline assignment: CDR1 MDHEN and CDR2 SYDVKM. Trimming removed 2 bases from V and 10 bases from J, with 15 bases in between. The full variable domain, in which reference TRBV28 and TRBJ1-6 provide the parts outside the CDR3, is DVKVTQSSRYLVKRTGEKVFLECVQDMDHENMFWYRQDPGLGLRLIYFSYDVKMKEKGDIPEGYSVSREKKERFSLILESASTNQTSMYLCASSLTRARGSPLHFGNGTRLTVT.

The CDR3: CASRNSWTGGYGYTF. CDR3 sequence (DNA): TGTGCCAGCAGGAACTCTTGGACAGGAGGATATGGCTACACCTTC. V is TRBV5-4 and J is TRBJ1-2; 7 bases line up with TRBD1. V was clipped by 5 bases and J by 5 bases; unmatched bases: 12. The CDR3 covers 15 residues. Per the germline V gene, CDR1 is SGHNT and CDR2 is YYREEE (reference sequence).

The chain couples TRBV7-2 to TRBJ1-5, with D unclear. The germline V and J ends were trimmed by 0 bases and 3 bases, with 6 bases remaining between them. The CDR3 covers 14 residues. CDR1 is SGHTA, CDR2 FQGNSA, per germline. In DNA form, the CDR3 reads TGTGCCAGCAGCTTAGCGCCCTCCAATCAGCCCCAGCATTTT. This gives the protein CASSLAPSNQPQHF.

In this sample, this clone turned up once. This chain uses TRBV2 with TRBJ1-1; 7 positions agree with TRBD1. The junction had 5 bases not matched to a gene; V was cut back by 9 bases and J by 7 bases. CDR1 is SNHLY, CDR2 FYNNEI, per germline. The CDR3 loop spans 11 amino acids. The CDR3 coding sequence is TGTGCCAGTCAACAGGGGAGTGAAGCTTTCTTT. Protein: CASQQGSEAFF.

The chain combines TRBV19 with TRBJ1-1; D perhaps matches TRBD1 (5 bases). The CDR3 is made up of 12 amino acids. The V gene's germline CDR1 is LNHDA and CDR2 SQIVND (reference sequence). V was trimmed by 3 bases and J by 6 bases, leaving 8 bases between them. CDR3 loop: CASSILGAEAFF. The CDR3 bases are TGTGCCAGTAGTATTTTGGGGGCTGAAGCTTTCTTT.

The chain recombines TRBV30 with TRBJ1-5; D remains unclear. Germline values: CDR1 GTSNPN, CDR2 SVGIG (reference sequence). V was pared by 2 bases and J by 1 base, with 6 bases between. This CDR3 is 13 amino acids long. The CDR3, as DNA: TGTGCCTGGAGTAGTCAGAGCAATCAGCCCCAGCATTTT. Its translation: CAWSSQSNQPQHF.